The 2 T cell receptor beta chains in this list originate from one sample, sequenced in a study of cytomegalovirus exposure and HLA in healthy donors. PCR employed 60 Vbeta and 13 Jbeta primers. Assay: immunoSEQ multiplex PCR; the TCRdb copy retains only in-frame clones and omits some. The data show around 130,000 clones, with over 75% seen just once and 0.95% to 1.5% held by the top ten. The sequenced sample consisted of PBMCs. The receptor source for this set is a man aged 50 or older in good health and CMV-seronegative.

Comment on this clone: This sample also contains other DNA sequences that code for the same CDR3. The chain is built from TRBV19 and TRBJ2-7; TRBD1 agrees at 10 bases. The junction had 0 bases not matched to a gene; V was cut back by 1 base and J by 0 bases. In germline, CDR1 is LNHDA, CDR2 SQIVND (reference sequence). The length of the CDR3 is 15 residues. The DNA of the CDR3 is TGTGCCAGTAGTATAGGGACAGGGGGCTCCTACGAGCAGTACTTC. It yields the protein CASSIGTGGSYEQYF.

Comment on this clone: The identical CDR3 is also encoded by other nucleotide sequences in the sample. The V and J genes are TRBV5-1 and TRBJ1-1; D is unclear. Germline assignment: CDR1 SGHRS and CDR2 YFSETQ. The germline V and J ends were trimmed by 0 bases and 1 base, with 7 bases remaining between them. This CDR3 has 14 residues. The CDR3: CASSLAAGNTEAFF. CDR3 DNA sequence: TGCGCCAGCAGCTTGGCGGCAGGGAACACTGAAGCTTTCTTT.